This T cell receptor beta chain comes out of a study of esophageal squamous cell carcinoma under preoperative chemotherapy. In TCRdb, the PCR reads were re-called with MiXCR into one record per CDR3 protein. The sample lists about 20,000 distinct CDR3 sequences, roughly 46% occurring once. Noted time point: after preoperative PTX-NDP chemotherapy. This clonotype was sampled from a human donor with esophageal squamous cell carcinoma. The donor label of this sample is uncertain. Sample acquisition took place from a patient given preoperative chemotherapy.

CDR3 nucleotide sequence: TGTGCCAGCAGCGCGAAACTAGCGGGAGGGGCAGATACGCAGTATTTT. Its protein is CASSAKLAGGADTQYF. The chain has TRBV7-9 and TRBJ2-3; 13 bases fit TRBD2. CDR3 size: 16 residues. Germline CDR1 SEHNR, CDR2 FQNEAQ (reference sequence). J lost 4 bases, V lost 5 bases, and 6 bases had no gene match.